These 21 T cell receptor beta chains share one sample of origin, sequenced in a study of blood T cell repertoires in COVID-19. Method: immunoSEQ multiplex PCR; TCRdb's copy keeps in-frame clones and lacks some. The table includes around 290,000 clones, approximately 86% detected once. The specimen sequenced was PBMCs or T cells enriched from blood (not recorded which). The receptors were gathered from a woman between 18 and 29 years old who had recovered from COVID-19.

The rearrangement uses TRBV6-1 and TRBJ2-1; 10 bases map to TRBD2. Per germline, CDR1 MNHNS and CDR2 SASEGT. This CDR3 contains 17 residues. Trimming cost V 2 bases and J 7 bases; bases outside gene matches: 11. The CDR3 loop reads CASSEMFPGLAANEQFF. The CDR3 coding sequence is TGTGCCAGCAGTGAAATGTTTCCAGGACTAGCGGCGAATGAGCAGTTCTTC.

This clone was seen once. The rearrangement links TRBV30 to TRBJ2-3, with D possibly matching TRBD2 (6 bases). CDR1 and CDR2 from the germline V gene are GTSNPN and SVGIG (reference sequence). The germline V and J ends were trimmed by 4 bases and 5 bases, with 16 bases remaining between them. The CDR3 sequence is 14 residues long. This CDR3 is CAWNGPGEGDTQYF. The CDR3 coding sequence is TGTGCCTGGAATGGACCGGGGGAAGGAGATACGCAGTATTTT.

CDR3 in DNA: TGCAGTGTTAGTAGGACAGGGCCAAACTATGGCTACACCTTC. Translating gives CSVSRTGPNYGYTF. This chain joins TRBV20-1 and TRBJ1-2; 8 nucleotides match TRBD1. CDR3 length: 14 residues. CDR1 and CDR2 (germline): DFQATT, SNEGSKA (reference sequence). Trimming at V came to 7 bases and at J to 2 bases, leaving 9 bases not matched to a gene.

V usage is TRBV11-2 and J usage is TRBJ2-3, with D perhaps matching TRBD1 (5 bases). V lost 5 bases, J lost 4 bases, and 10 bases lay in between. The CDR3 consists of 13 residues. CDR1 SGHAT and CDR2 FQNNGV come from the germline V gene. This chain's CDR3 is CASSTIGADTQYF. The CDR3, as DNA: TGTGCCAGCAGCACCATAGGGGCAGATACGCAGTATTTT.

The chain recombines TRBV11-2 with TRBJ2-7; D is perhaps TRBD2 (6 bases). CDR1 SGHAT and CDR2 FQNNGV come from the germline V gene. The V end lost 5 bases, the J end lost 2 bases, and 22 bases lay between the germline ends. The CDR3 has 17 amino acids. The CDR3 DNA is TGTGCCAGCAGCCCCACGGAGGGGCCGGACTTAACCTACGAGCAGTACTTC. Protein product: CASSPTEGPDLTYEQYF.

CDR3 region: CASSFTGIYNEQFF. The CDR3 bases are TGTGCCAGCAGCTTTACGGGGATATACAATGAGCAGTTCTTC. V is TRBV7-2 and J is TRBJ2-1; D perhaps matches TRBD2 (5 bases). The V end lost 3 bases, the J end lost 4 bases, and 10 bases lay between the germline ends. Germline loops: CDR1 SGHTA, CDR2 FQGNSA. The CDR3 sequence is 14 residues long.

This clone was seen only once. The gene calls are TRBV27 and TRBJ2-2; D possibly corresponds to TRBD2 (5 bases). The CDR3 covers 16 residues. Trimming shortened V by 6 bases and J by 0 bases, and 14 bases separated the two germline ends. The V gene's germline CDR1 is MNHEY and CDR2 SMNVEV (reference sequence). In DNA form, the CDR3 reads TGTGCCAGCAGGCCATTAGTACTAGCGAACACCGGGGAGCTGTTTTTT. This sequence encodes CASRPLVLANTGELFF.

V and J are TRBV30 and TRBJ2-1; D perhaps matches TRBD1 (6 bases). The CDR3 length is 13 residues. V lost 4 bases and J lost 7, with 14 bases in between. Germline V lookup: CDR1 GTSNPN, CDR2 SVGIG (reference sequence). CDR3 coding DNA: TGTGCCTGGATGAGAGGGGGATTAAATGAGCAGTTCTTC. Translation: CAWMRGGLNEQFF.

The genes are TRBV12-5 and TRBJ1-4; D is unresolved. Germline loops: CDR1 LGHNT, CDR2 FRNRAP. V was trimmed by 1 base and J by 5 bases, leaving 5 bases between them. The CDR3 totals 13 residues. The CDR3 loop is CASGLGENEKLFF. In DNA, the CDR3 is TGTGCTAGTGGTTTGGGGGAGAATGAAAAACTGTTTTTT. The complete variable domain, with remaining parts taken from reference TRBV12-5 and TRBJ1-4, reads DARVTQTPRHKVTEMGQEVTMRCQPILGHNTVFWYRQTMMQGLELLAYFRNRAPLDDSGMPKDRFSAEMPDATLATLKIQPSEPRDSAVYFCASGLGENEKLFFGSGTQLSVL.

This clone has just one count. This chain connects TRBV5-8 to TRBJ2-1; weak D call: TRBD1 (5 bases). The CDR3 length is 18 residues. Per germline, CDR1 SGHTS and CDR2 YDEGEE. Trimming removed 2 bases from V and 3 bases from J, with 21 bases in between. The CDR3 spells CASSFPQTGLNHYNEQFF. DNA of the CDR3: TGTGCCAGCAGCTTCCCTCAAACAGGTCTTAACCACTACAATGAGCAGTTCTTC. Filled out from reference TRBV5-8 and TRBJ2-1, the complete variable domain reads EAGVTQSPTHLIKTRGQQATLRCSPISGHTSVYWYQQALGLGLQFLLWYDEGEERNRGNFPPRFSGRQFPNYSSELNVNALELEDSALYLCASSFPQTGLNHYNEQFFGPGTRLTVL.

The rearrangement uses TRBV28 and TRBJ2-7, with 13 bases identical to TRBD2. After removal of 8 bases from V and 0 bases from J, the junction contained 16 bases not matched to a gene. CDR1 MDHEN and CDR2 SYDVKM come from the germline V gene. The CDR3 length is 19 residues. The CDR3 DNA sequence: TGTGCCAGCTTCTCGCCGTCCGGGACTAGCGGGGAGAGCTCCTACGAGCAGTACTTC. Protein sequence: CASFSPSGTSGESSYEQYF.

The chain joins TRBV10-3 to TRBJ1-2, with 8 positions matching TRBD1. With V trimmed by 2 bases and J by 8 bases, 10 bases remained unmatched. The CDR3 is made up of 15 amino acids. Germline V gene data show CDR1 as ENHRY and CDR2 as SYGVKD. Written as DNA, the CDR3 is TGTGCCATCAGTGAGAAAGGAGACAGGGGCAAAGGCTACACCTTC. This sequence encodes CAISEKGDRGKGYTF.

This chain joins TRBV5-1 and TRBJ2-5, with 9 bases fitting TRBD1. V shed 4 bases, J shed 4 bases, and the junction held 14 bases outside the gene matches. The germline gives CDR1 SGHRS, CDR2 YFSETQ. The CDR3 has 17 residues. The CDR3 nucleotides read TGCGCCAGCAGCCTCCTCCCTGGACAGGGGCTATCAGAGACCCAGTACTTC. It codes for CASSLLPGQGLSETQYF. The full variable domain, its missing parts supplied by reference TRBV5-1 and TRBJ2-5, is KAGVTQTPRYLIKTRGQQVTLSCSPISGHRSVSWYQQTPGQGLQFLFEYFSETQRNKGNFPGRFSGRQFSNSRSEMNVSTLELGDSALYLCASSLLPGQGLSETQYFGPGTRLLVL.

V gene TRBV5-4 combines with J gene TRBJ1-1, with D perhaps matching TRBD1 (5 bases). V lost 4 bases and J lost 5, with 15 bases in between. Germline V lookup: CDR1 SGHNT, CDR2 YYREEE (reference sequence). This CDR3 contains 14 residues. The CDR3 is CASSPVRGDTEAFF. DNA for the CDR3: TGTGCCAGCAGCCCGGTTAGGGGCGATACTGAAGCTTTCTTT.

The V call is TRBV11-2, the J call TRBJ2-2, with a tentative D call TRBD1 (6 bases). V lost 1 base and J 0 bases, leaving 9 bases between the germline ends. Germline lookup yields CDR1 SGHAT and CDR2 FQNNGV. This CDR3 region has 16 residues. CDR3 DNA sequence: TGTGCCAGCAGCTTAGGACAGGCGCCGAACACCGGGGAGCTGTTTTTT. Its protein is CASSLGQAPNTGELFF.

This chain connects TRBV9 to TRBJ2-1, with 9 positions matching TRBD2. Germline CDR1 SGDLS, CDR2 YYNGEE. The length of the CDR3 is 16 residues. The trim removed 0 bases at V and 6 bases at J, leaving 7 bases unmatched. This chain's CDR3 is CASSVEVLAGVNEQFF. As DNA, the CDR3 is TGTGCCAGCAGCGTAGAGGTACTAGCGGGCGTCAATGAGCAGTTCTTC.

This clone was picked up a small number of times. The chain couples TRBV2 to TRBJ1-1; a possible D gene is TRBD1 (5 bases). The CDR3 runs to 12 residues. Germline V CDR1 and CDR2: SNHLY, FYNNEI. Trimming shortened V by 9 bases and J by 0 bases, and 8 bases separated the two germline ends. The CDR3 DNA reads as TGTGCCAGACAGGTACTGAACACTGAAGCTTTCTTT. Protein: CARQVLNTEAFF. Full variable domain (missing parts from reference TRBV2 and TRBJ1-1): EPEVTQTPSHQVTQMGQEVILRCVPISNHLYFYWYRQILGQKVEFLVSFYNNEISEKSEIFDDQFSVERPDGSNFTLKIRSTKLEDSAMYFCARQVLNTEAFFGQGTRLTVV.

This chain links TRBV30 with TRBJ1-6, with D possibly being TRBD1 (6 bases). The CDR3 is made up of 13 amino acids. Germline V CDR1 and CDR2: GTSNPN, SVGIG (reference sequence). Trimming took 4 bases from V and 10 from J, leaving 14 bases between them. The DNA of the CDR3 is TGTGCCTGGAACGGACAGACGAAATCACCCCTCCACTTT. Protein product: CAWNGQTKSPLHF.

The rearrangement joins TRBV27 to TRBJ2-7; 8 positions agree with TRBD2. Germline trimming cut 3 bases from V and 5 bases from J; bases unmatched to any gene: 15. The CDR3 spans 17 residues. The germline gives CDR1 MNHEY, CDR2 SMNVEV (reference sequence). In DNA, the CDR3 is TGTGCCAGCAGTTTGTTCGCCCTAGGACTAGCTGGGAACGAGCAGTACTTC. Translated, it gives CASSLFALGLAGNEQYF.

This clone was recorded once. The gene calls are TRBV10-3 and TRBJ1-2; TRBD1 aligns across 7 bases. Germline CDR1 and CDR2: ENHRY and SYGVKD. Trimming took 0 bases from V and 4 from J; bases not matched to a gene: 2. This CDR3 is built from 14 residues. This CDR3 is CAISESSGGYGYTF. The CDR3 nucleotides are TGTGCCATCAGTGAGTCGTCAGGGGGCTATGGCTACACCTTC.

The J gene is TRBJ1-5, the V gene TRBV4-3; D unclear. This CDR3 spans 14 amino acids. In germline, CDR1 is LGHNA, CDR2 YSLEER. Between the trimmed V and J ends, which lost 0 bases and 4 bases, there was a span of 7 bases. The CDR3 region has the DNA TGCGCCAGCAGCCAAGATCGGGGAAATCAGCCCCAGCATTTT. Translated, it gives CASSQDRGNQPQHF.